Sequencing of this T cell receptor beta chain was carried out in a study of beta chain features in type 1 diabetes. Study findings and constraints: Moderately but significantly shorter TCRB CDR3s were found in Type 1 diabetes patients in all four CD4+ subsets. The influence of HLA type on TCRB rearrangement stayed undetermined.

This clone was detected only a few times. As yet, its antigen is unknown. The CDR3 is made up of 15 amino acids. Per germline, CDR1 MDHEN and CDR2 SYDVKM. The V end lost 7 bases, the J end lost 3 bases, and 19 bases lay between the germline ends. Isolated RNA was reverse transcribed in full, so expressed TCRB transcripts were sequenced. Clones were sequenced by immunoSEQ multiplex PCR, and TCRdb holds only the in-frame ones, with some missing. The table includes about 160,000 clones, about 7.8% detected once. On average, the one heparinised blood draw given by each donor was about 100 mL. The source is a woman aged 40 to 50 with type 1 diabetes. The sequenced material came from central memory CD4+ T cells from blood. The chain couples TRBV28 to TRBJ2-7, with D unclear. CDR3 region: CASNDVGFSYYEQYF. The DNA of the CDR3 is TGTGCCAGCAACGACGTCGGGTTCTCTTACTACGAGCAGTACTTC.